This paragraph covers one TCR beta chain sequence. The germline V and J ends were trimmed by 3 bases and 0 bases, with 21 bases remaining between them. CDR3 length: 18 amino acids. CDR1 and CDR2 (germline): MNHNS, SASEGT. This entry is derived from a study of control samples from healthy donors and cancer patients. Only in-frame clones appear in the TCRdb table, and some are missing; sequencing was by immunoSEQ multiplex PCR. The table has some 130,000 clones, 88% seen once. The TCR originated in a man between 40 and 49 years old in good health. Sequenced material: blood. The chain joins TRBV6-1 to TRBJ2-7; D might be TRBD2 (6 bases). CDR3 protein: CASSDFGSLGGGSYEQYF. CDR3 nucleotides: TGTGCCAGCAGTGACTTTGGTAGCTTGGGAGGAGGCTCCTACGAGCAGTACTTC.